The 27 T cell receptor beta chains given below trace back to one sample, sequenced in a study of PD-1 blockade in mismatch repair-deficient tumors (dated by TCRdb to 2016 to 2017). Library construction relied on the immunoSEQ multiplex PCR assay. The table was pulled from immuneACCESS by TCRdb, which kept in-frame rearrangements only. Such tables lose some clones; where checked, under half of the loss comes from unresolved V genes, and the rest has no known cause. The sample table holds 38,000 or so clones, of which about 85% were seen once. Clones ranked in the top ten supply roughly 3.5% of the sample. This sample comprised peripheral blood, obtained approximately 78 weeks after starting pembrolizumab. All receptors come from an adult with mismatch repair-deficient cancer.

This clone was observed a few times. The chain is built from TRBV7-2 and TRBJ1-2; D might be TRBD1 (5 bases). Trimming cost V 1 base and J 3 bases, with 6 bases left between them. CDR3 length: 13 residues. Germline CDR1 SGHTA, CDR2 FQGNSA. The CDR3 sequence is CASSLGRDYGYTF. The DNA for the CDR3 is TGTGCCAGCAGCTTAGGCAGGGACTATGGCTACACCTTC.

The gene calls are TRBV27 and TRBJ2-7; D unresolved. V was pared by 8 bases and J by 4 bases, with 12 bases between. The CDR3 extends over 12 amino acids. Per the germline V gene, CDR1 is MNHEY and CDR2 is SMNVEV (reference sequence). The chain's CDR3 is CASRRLQYEQYF. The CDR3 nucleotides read TGTGCCAGCCGGCGACTTCAATACGAGCAGTACTTC.

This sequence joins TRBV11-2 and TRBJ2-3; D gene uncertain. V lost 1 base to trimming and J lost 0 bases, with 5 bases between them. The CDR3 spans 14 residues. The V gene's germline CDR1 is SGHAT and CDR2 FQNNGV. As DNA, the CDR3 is TGTGCCAGCAGCTTAGTGCCAAGCACAGATACGCAGTATTTT. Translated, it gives CASSLVPSTDTQYF.

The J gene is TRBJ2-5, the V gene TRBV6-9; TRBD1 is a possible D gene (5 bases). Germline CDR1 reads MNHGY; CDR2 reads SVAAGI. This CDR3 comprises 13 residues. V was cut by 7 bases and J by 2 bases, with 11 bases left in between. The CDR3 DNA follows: TGTGCCAGCACCCTTGACAGACAAGAGACCCAGTACTTC. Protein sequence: CASTLDRQETQYF.

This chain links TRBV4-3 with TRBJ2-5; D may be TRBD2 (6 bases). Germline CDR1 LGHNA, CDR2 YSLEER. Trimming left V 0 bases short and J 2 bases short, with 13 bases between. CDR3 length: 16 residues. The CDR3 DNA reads TGCGCCAGCAGCCAAGATGAAGTAGCGGTACAAGAGACCCAGTACTTC. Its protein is CASSQDEVAVQETQYF.

CDR3 residues: CASSTRGNGNGYTF. The DNA for the CDR3 is TGCGCCAGCAGTACCAGAGGGAACGGGAATGGCTACACCTTC. The J gene is TRBJ1-2, the V gene TRBV5-1; D call uncertain. Germline V lookup: CDR1 SGHRS, CDR2 YFSETQ. V was clipped by 5 bases and J by 6 bases, with 17 bases between them. This CDR3 spans 14 amino acids. The whole variable domain, filled in from reference TRBV5-1 and TRBJ1-2, reads KAGVTQTPRYLIKTRGQQVTLSCSPISGHRSVSWYQQTPGQGLQFLFEYFSETQRNKGNFPGRFSGRQFSNSRSEMNVSTLELGDSALYLCASSTRGNGNGYTFGSGTRLTVV.

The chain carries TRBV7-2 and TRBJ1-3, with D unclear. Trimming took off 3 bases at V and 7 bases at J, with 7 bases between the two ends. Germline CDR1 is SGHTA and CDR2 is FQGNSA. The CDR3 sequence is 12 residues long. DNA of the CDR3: TGTGCCAGCAGCTTTGGAGTGAACACCATATATTTT. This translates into CASSFGVNTIYF.

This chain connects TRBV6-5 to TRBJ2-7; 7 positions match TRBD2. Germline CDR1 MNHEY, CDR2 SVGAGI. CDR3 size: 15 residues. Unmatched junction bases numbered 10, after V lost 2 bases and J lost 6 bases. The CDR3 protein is CASSYTQRGLGEQYF. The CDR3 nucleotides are TGTGCCAGCAGTTACACCCAGCGGGGCCTGGGCGAGCAGTACTTC.

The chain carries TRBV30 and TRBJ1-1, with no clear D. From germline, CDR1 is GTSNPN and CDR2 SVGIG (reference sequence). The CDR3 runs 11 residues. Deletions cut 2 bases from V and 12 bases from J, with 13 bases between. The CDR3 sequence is CAWSLSRTTFF. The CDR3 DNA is TGTGCCTGGAGTCTTTCGAGAACAACTTTCTTT.

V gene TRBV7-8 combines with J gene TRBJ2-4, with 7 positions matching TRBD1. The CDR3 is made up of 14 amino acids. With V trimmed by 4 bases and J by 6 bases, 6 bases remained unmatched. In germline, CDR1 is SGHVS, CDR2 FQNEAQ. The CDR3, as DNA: TGTGCCAGCAGCTACCGGGACAGCAGAAACATTCAGTACTTC. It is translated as CASSYRDSRNIQYF.

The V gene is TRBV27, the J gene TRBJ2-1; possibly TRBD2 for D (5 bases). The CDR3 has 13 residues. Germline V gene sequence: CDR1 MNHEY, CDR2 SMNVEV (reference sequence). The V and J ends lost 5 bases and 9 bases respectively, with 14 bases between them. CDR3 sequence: CASSQNFGSEQFF. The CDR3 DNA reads TGTGCCAGCAGTCAAAATTTTGGGAGTGAGCAGTTCTTC.

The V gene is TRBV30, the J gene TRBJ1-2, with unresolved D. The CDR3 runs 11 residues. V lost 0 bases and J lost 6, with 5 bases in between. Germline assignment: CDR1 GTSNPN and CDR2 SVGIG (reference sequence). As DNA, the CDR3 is TGTGCCTGGAGTGTAGTGAATGGCTACACCTTC. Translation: CAWSVVNGYTF.

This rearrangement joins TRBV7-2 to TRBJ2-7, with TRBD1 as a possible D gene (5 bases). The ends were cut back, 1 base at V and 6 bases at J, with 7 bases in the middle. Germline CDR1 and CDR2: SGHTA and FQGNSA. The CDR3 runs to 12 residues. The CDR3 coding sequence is TGTGCCAGCAGCTTAGGTAGGGGCGAGCAGTACTTC. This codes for CASSLGRGEQYF. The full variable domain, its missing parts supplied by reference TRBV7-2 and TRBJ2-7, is GAGVSQSPSNKVTEKGKDVELRCDPISGHTALYWYRQSLGQGLEFLIYFQGNSAPDKSGLPSDRFSAERTGGSVSTLTIQRTQQEDSAVYLCASSLGRGEQYFGPGTRLTVT.

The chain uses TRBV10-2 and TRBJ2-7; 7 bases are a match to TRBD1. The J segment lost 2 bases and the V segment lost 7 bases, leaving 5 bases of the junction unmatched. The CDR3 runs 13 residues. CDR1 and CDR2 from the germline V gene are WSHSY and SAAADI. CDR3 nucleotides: TGCGCCAGCAAAGGGGGCCACACCTACGAGCAGTACTTC. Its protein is CASKGGHTYEQYF.

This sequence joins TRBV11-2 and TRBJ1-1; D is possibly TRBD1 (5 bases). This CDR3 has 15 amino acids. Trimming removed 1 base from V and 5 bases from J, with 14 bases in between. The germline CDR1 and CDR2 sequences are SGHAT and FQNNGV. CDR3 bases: TGTGCCAGCAGCTTAGGCTGGGACGGTGGAACTGAAGCTTTCTTT. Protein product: CASSLGWDGGTEAFF.

CDR3: CASRRPGTGVSYEQYF. For the CDR3, the DNA is TGTGCCAGCAGAAGGCCTGGGACAGGGGTATCCTACGAGCAGTACTTC. This chain uses TRBV2 with TRBJ2-7; 10 bases align to TRBD1. The CDR3 runs 16 residues. Germline CDR1 is SNHLY and CDR2 is FYNNEI. V was clipped by 6 bases and J by 1 base; unmatched bases: 9. The variable domain in full, with the rest retrieved from reference TRBV2 and TRBJ2-7, is EPEVTQTPSHQVTQMGQEVILRCVPISNHLYFYWYRQILGQKVEFLVSFYNNEISEKSEIFDDQFSVERPDGSNFTLKIRSTKLEDSAMYFCASRRPGTGVSYEQYFGPGTRLTVT.

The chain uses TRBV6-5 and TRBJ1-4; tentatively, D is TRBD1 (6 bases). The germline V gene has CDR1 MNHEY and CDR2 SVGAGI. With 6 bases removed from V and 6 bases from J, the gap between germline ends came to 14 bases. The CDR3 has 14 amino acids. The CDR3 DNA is TGTGCCAGCAGCGCGGGACACCTCGATGAAAAACTGTTTTTT. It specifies CASSAGHLDEKLFF.

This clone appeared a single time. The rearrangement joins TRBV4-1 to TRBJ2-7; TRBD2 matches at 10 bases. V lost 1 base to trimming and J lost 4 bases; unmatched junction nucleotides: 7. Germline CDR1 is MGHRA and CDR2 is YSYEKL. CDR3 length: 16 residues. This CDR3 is CASSQGLAGVLYEQYF. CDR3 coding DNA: TGCGCCAGCAGCCAAGGGCTAGCGGGAGTACTTTACGAGCAGTACTTC.

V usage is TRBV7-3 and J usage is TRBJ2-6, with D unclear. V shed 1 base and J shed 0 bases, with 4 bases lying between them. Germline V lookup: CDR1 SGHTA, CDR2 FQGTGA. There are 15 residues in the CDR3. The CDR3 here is CASSLKPSGANVLTF. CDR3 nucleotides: TGTGCCAGCAGCTTAAAGCCCTCTGGGGCCAACGTCCTGACTTTC.

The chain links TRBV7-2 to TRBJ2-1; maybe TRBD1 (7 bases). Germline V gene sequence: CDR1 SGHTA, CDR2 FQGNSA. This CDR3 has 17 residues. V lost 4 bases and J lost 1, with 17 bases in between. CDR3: CASSSRGRDSSYNEQFF. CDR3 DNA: TGTGCCAGCAGCTCGCGGGGCCGGGACAGTTCCTACAATGAGCAGTTCTTC.

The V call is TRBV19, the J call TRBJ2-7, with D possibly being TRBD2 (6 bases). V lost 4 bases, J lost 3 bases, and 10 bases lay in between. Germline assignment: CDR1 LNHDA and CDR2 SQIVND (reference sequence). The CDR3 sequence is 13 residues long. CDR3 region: CASSSSGGYEQYF. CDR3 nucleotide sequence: TGTGCCAGTAGTAGTAGCGGAGGCTACGAGCAGTACTTC.

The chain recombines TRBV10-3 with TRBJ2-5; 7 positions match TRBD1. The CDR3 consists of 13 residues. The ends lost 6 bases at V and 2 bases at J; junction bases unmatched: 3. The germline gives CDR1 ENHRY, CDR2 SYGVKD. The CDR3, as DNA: TGTGCCATCAGGTTACAGGGGCAAGAGACCCAGTACTTC. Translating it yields CAIRLQGQETQYF.

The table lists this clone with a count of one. CDR3 residues: CASSLALGPSSSYNEQFF. The CDR3, as DNA: TGTGCCAGCAGCTTAGCGCTAGGACCCTCGAGCTCCTACAATGAGCAGTTCTTC. The chain employs TRBV11-1 and TRBJ2-1; D is unclear. Trimming removed 0 bases from V and 0 bases from J, with 15 bases in between. The CDR3 length is 18 residues. In germline, CDR1 is SGHAT, CDR2 FQDESV (reference sequence).

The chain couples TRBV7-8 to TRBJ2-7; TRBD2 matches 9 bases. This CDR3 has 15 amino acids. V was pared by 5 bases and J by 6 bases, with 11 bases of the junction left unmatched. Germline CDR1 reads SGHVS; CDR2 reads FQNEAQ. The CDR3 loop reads CASSVTAGGLGEQYF. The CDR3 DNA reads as TGTGCCAGCAGCGTTACAGCGGGGGGCCTCGGCGAGCAGTACTTC.

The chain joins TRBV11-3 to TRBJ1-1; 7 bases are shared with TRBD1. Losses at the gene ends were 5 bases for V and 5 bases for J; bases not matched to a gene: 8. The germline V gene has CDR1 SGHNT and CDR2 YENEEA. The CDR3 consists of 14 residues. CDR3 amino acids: CASSPGQEVTEAFF. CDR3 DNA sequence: TGTGCCAGCAGCCCCGGACAGGAGGTAACTGAAGCTTTCTTT.

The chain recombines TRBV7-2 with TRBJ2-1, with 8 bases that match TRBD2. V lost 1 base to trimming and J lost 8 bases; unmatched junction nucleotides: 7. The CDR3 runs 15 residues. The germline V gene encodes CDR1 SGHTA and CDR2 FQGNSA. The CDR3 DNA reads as TGTGCCAGCAGCTTAGAAAGCGGGAGTTTCTATGAGCAGTTCTTC. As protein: CASSLESGSFYEQFF.

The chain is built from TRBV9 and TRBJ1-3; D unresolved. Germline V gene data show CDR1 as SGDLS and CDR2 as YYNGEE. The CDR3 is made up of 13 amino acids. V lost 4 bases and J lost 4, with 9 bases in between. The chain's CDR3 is CASSLFEGNTIYF. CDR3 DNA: TGTGCCAGCAGCCTTTTTGAAGGAAACACCATATATTTT.